This is a list of T cell receptor beta chains from one sample in a study of beta chain features in type 1 diabetes. Clones were read by immunoSEQ multiplex PCR, and TCRdb kept only the in-frame ones, dropping some. The sample holds 450,000 or so clones, approximately 10% seen once. The sample consisted of naive CD4+ T cells from blood. Receptors were obtained from a woman aged 18-29 years in good health. CDR3s include the opening cysteine and the closing phenylalanine or tryptophan. D genes are given only for firm matches. Clone size is stated in some rows and not others, as once, few, many or a class when expanded.

>.|.|TRBJ2-1|TRBV7-2
TGTGCCAGCAGCTTAGCAAGTGGACCCAATGAGCAGTTCTTC
CASSLASGPNEQFF
>.|.|TRBJ2-5|TRBV4-2
TGTGCCAGCAGCCAAGTTGAAGCTATGCAAGAGACCCAGTACTTC
CASSQVEAMQETQYF
>few|TRBD1|TRBJ1-2|TRBV29-1
TGCAGCGTCCTGACAGGGCGCTATGGCTACACCTTC
CSVLTGRYGYTF
>few|.|TRBJ1-4|TRBV15
TGTGCCACCAGCAGTCCGGGGGTAAATGAAAAACTGTTTTTT
CATSSPGVNEKLFF
>.|TRBD1|TRBJ2-1|TRBV19
TGTGCCAGTAGTAAGCTAGTGGGCGCCGGGACAGGCAATTACAATGAGCAGTTCTTC
CASSKLVGAGTGNYNEQFF
>many|TRBD2|TRBJ2-5|TRBV29-1
TGCAGCGCCCGCGGGGGGGAGGAGACCCAGTACTTC
CSARGGEETQYF
>few|TRBD1|TRBJ1-2|TRBV6-6
TGTGCCAGCAGCGACAGGGTACATGGCTACACCTTC
CASSDRVHGYTF
>.|TRBD1|TRBJ2-1|TRBV7-2
TGTGCCAGCAGCTGGGGACAGAATTCCTACAATGAGCAGTTCTTC
CASSWGQNSYNEQFF
>few|TRBD2|TRBJ2-2|TRBV2
TGTGCCAGCGGCCGAGCGGGAGCGGGGGAGCTGTTTTTT
CASGRAGAGELFF
>.|TRBD2|TRBJ2-5|TRBV27
TGTGCCAGCAGTTTAGCGGGAGTGAAGACCCAGTACTTC
CASSLAGVKTQYF
>few|TRBD1|TRBJ2-5|TRBV7-2
TGTGCCAGCAGCTTAGCGGGACAGGGTAGACAAGAGACCCAGTACTTC
CASSLAGQGRQETQYF